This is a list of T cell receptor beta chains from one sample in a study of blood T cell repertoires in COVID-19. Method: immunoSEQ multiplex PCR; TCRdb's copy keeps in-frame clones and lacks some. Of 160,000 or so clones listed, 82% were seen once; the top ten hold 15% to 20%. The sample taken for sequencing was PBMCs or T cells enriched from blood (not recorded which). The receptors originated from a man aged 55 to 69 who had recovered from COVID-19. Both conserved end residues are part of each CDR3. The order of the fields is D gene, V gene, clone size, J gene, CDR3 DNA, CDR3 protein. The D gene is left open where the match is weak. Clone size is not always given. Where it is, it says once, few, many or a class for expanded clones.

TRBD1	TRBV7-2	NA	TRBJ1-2	TGTGCCAGCAGCTTAGCAGGGACAGGGGATGGCTACACCTTC	CASSLAGTGDGYTF
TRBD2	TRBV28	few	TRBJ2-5	TGTGCCAGCAGTAAGAGGGCTAGCGGGATGGAGACCCAGTACTTC	CASSKRASGMETQYF
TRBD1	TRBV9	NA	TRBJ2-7	TGTGCCAGCAGCGTGGGGGGGACAGGGATTTTCCACGAGCAGTACTTC	CASSVGGTGIFHEQYF
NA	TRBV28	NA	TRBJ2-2	TGTGCCAGCAGTACCGCCGCGGGGTTCACCGGGGAGCTGTTTTTT	CASSTAAGFTGELFF
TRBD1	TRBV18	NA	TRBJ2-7	TGTGCCAGCTCACCGGGCCAGGGGGCCTACGAGCAGTACTTC	CASSPGQGAYEQYF
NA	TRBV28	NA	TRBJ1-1	TGTGCCAGCAGTGCTCCTGGTGGGGGGGCCACTGAAGCTTTCTTT	CASSAPGGGATEAFF
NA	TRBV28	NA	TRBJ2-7	TGTGCCAGCAGTACTAGATTGGTTCTCTACGAGCAGTACTTC	CASSTRLVLYEQYF
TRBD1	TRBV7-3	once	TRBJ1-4	TGTGCCAGCAGCCCGGGGACAGTGTCAAATGAAAAACTGTTTTTT	CASSPGTVSNEKLFF
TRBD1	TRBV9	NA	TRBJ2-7	TGTGCCAGCAGCCCCCGGGACAGGGGGCTCTACGAGCAGTACTTC	CASSPRDRGLYEQYF
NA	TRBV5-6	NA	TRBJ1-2	TGTGCCAGCAGCCCGAGGGGGTTACCCTATGGCTACACCTTC	CASSPRGLPYGYTF
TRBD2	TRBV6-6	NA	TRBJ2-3	TGTGCCAGCAGCCACTACCGGACTAGCGGATTCGCTAGCACAGATACGCAGTATTTT	CASSHYRTSGFASTDTQYF
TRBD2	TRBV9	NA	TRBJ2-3	TGTGCCAGCAGCCCCCGACTAGCGGGGGGCGAGCCCATGAATTTT	CASSPRLAGGEPMNF
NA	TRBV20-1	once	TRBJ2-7	TGCAGTGCTGGGGGGATTGGGGAGTACTTC	CSAGGIGEYF
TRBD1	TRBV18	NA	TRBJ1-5	TGTGCCAGCTCCGACAGGGCTAGCAATCAGCCCCAGCATTTT	CASSDRASNQPQHF
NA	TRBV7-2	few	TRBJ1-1	TGTGCCAGCAGCTCATACAGGGTGAACACTGAAGCTTTCTTT	CASSSYRVNTEAFF
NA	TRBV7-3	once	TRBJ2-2	TGTGCCAGCAGCCCCTCGGGGGGCCCCGGGGAGCTGTTTTTT	CASSPSGGPGELFF
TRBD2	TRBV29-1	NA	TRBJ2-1	TGCAGCGCCGAGGGACTAGCGGGAGGTCGGGAGCAGTTCTTC	CSAEGLAGGREQFF
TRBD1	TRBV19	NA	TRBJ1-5	TGTGCCAGTAGTCCCGACAGGGGAAGCAATCAGCCCCAGCATTTT	CASSPDRGSNQPQHF
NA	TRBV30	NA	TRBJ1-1	TGTGCCTGGAGTCCACGTCTAGTGCTGAACACTGAAGCTTTCTTT	CAWSPRLVLNTEAFF